A selection of T cell receptor beta chains follows, all from one sample in a study of T cell repertoires in cytomegalovirus infection. Using its own MiXCR run on the reads, TCRdb lists one record per CDR3 protein. In the table there are about 680,000 distinct CDR3 sequences, less than 25% of which are singletons. The sample taken for sequencing was CD8+ T cells from PBMCs. The receptors derive from a human donor in good health (CMV status not recorded). Some clones in this sample may be carry-over from other donors' samples. CDR3s include the opening cysteine and the closing phenylalanine or tryptophan. The D gene is left open where the match is weak. Clone size, where shown, is once, few, many, or a class for clones that have expanded.

>TRBJ2-2|-|many|TRBV28
CASSLPRAVTGELFF
TGTGCCAGCAGTTTACCTAGGGCCGTAACCGGGGAGCTGTTTTTT
>TRBJ1-5|-|-|TRBV28
CASTLTGNLNQPQHF
TGTGCCAGCACCTTGACAGGAAACTTAAATCAGCCCCAGCATTTT
>TRBJ2-2|TRBD2|few|TRBV15
CATSRLAGSSNTGELFF
TGTGCCACCAGCAGACTAGCGGGGTCTTCGAACACCGGGGAGCTGTTTTTT
>TRBJ1-2|TRBD1|-|TRBV20-1
CSARDPDTGEPLYGYTF
TGCAGTGCTAGAGATCCCGACACAGGGGAACCCCTCTATGGCTACACCTTC
>TRBJ1-2|TRBD1|-|TRBV6-1
CASRPLGTGSDGYTF
TGTGCCAGCAGACCCCTAGGGACAGGGTCCGATGGCTACACCTTC
>TRBJ2-5|-|-|TRBV5-6
CASSQGTQETQYF
TGTGCCAGCAGCCAGGGGACCCAAGAGACCCAGTACTTC
>TRBJ1-1|-|-|TRBV20-1
CSARDLGTEAFF
TGCAGTGCTAGAGATTTGGGGACTGAAGCTTTCTTT
>TRBJ2-3|TRBD2|few|TRBV27
CASSLQLAGFTDTQYF
TGTGCCAGCAGTTTACAACTAGCGGGGTTCACAGATACGCAGTATTTT
>TRBJ1-1|-|many|TRBV7-6
CASSTRQNTEAFF
TGTGCCAGCAGCACCAGACAGAACACTGAAGCTTTCTTT
>TRBJ2-1|TRBD2|few|TRBV7-6
CASGVAGDNEQFF
TGTGCCAGCGGAGTAGCGGGGGACAATGAGCAGTTCTTC
>TRBJ2-7|-|-|TRBV14
CASSQDRSYTAEQYF
TGTGCCAGCAGCCAAGATCGGAGCTATACAGCCGAGCAGTACTTC
>TRBJ2-5|TRBD2|-|TRBV12-3/TRBV12-4
CASSAPGGPGETQYF
TGTGCCAGCAGTGCCCCGGGGGGGCCTGGAGAGACCCAGTACTTC
>TRBJ2-2|-|once|TRBV10-3
CAIIGDPGELFF
TGTGCCATCATAGGGGATCCCGGGGAGCTGTTTTTT
>TRBJ2-3|TRBD1|many|TRBV7-8
CASNPTLTGSLTDTQYF
TGTGCCAGCAACCCAACCCTGACAGGGTCTCTCACAGATACGCAGTATTTT
>TRBJ1-6|TRBD1|-|TRBV27
CASSFISGGSPLHF
TGTGCCAGCAGTTTCATCTCAGGGGGTTCACCCCTCCACTTT
>TRBJ2-1|TRBD1|few|TRBV12-3/TRBV12-4
CASSWTGGVINEQFF
TGTGCCAGCAGTTGGACAGGGGGGGTGATCAATGAGCAGTTCTTC
>TRBJ1-1|-|many|TRBV7-9
CASSSAAGTEAFF
TGTGCCAGCAGCTCCGCGGCAGGGACTGAAGCTTTCTTT
>TRBJ2-7|-|few|TRBV6-5
CASSGTTLYEQYF
TGTGCCAGCAGTGGAACTACGCTATACGAGCAGTACTTC
>TRBJ2-7|-|-|TRBV7-6
CASSLLQGSFEQYF
TGTGCCAGCAGCTTACTACAGGGTTCCTTCGAGCAGTACTTC
>TRBJ2-2|TRBD2|-|TRBV29-1
CSVPGRGGSGTGELFF
TGCAGCGTTCCTGGCCGGGGGGGTTCGGGCACCGGGGAGCTGTTTTTT
>TRBJ1-1|-|few|TRBV7-9
CASSLLVSDTEAFF
TGTGCCAGCAGCTTGTTAGTGAGTGACACTGAAGCTTTCTTT
>TRBJ2-3|-|-|TRBV2
CASDRGHSSTDTQYF
TGTGCCAGCGACCGGGGCCATTCTAGCACAGATACGCAGTATTTT
>TRBJ2-5|TRBD1|few|TRBV2
CASRGTASMAQYF
TGTGCCAGCAGGGGGACAGCCAGTATGGCCCAGTACTTC
>TRBJ1-2|-|-|TRBV10-3
CAIGPDYGYTF
TGTGCCATCGGGCCGGACTATGGCTACACCTTC
>TRBJ2-7|TRBD1|-|TRBV20-1
CSAQHRDRVYEQYF
TGCAGTGCCCAACACCGGGACAGGGTCTACGAGCAGTACTTC
>TRBJ2-2|-|few|TRBV6-5
CASSPPGDTGELFF
TGTGCCAGCAGTCCCCCGGGGGACACCGGGGAGCTGTTTTTT
>TRBJ2-2|-|few|TRBV20-1
CSARRAGQRFKGGELFF
TGCAGTGCTAGAAGGGCGGGACAGAGATTTAAGGGCGGGGAGCTGTTTTTT
>TRBJ2-7|-|-|TRBV2
CASVTGYYEQYF
TGTGCCAGTGTTACAGGGTACTACGAGCAGTACTTC
>TRBJ2-1|-|-|TRBV28
CASMGEYNEQFF
TGTGCCAGCATGGGCGAGTACAATGAGCAGTTCTTC
>TRBJ2-5|-|few|TRBV7-2
CASSTGPSQETQYF
TGTGCCAGCAGCACCGGACCCTCACAAGAGACCCAGTACTTC
>TRBJ2-5|TRBD2|many|TRBV7-9
CASSFSGGARETQYF
TGTGCCAGCAGCTTTAGCGGGGGGGCCCGAGAGACCCAGTACTTC
>TRBJ2-1|TRBD1|many|TRBV29-1
CSAPGQGYNEQFF
TGCAGCGCCCCGGGACAGGGGTACAATGAGCAGTTCTTC
>TRBJ2-4|-|many|TRBV7-6
CASSLDSNIQYF
TGTGCCAGCAGCTTGGACTCAAACATTCAGTACTTC
>TRBJ1-1|-|few|TRBV27
CASSRGPRTEAFF
TGTGCCAGCTCGCGGGGGCCTCGCACTGAAGCTTTCTTT
>TRBJ1-1|TRBD1|many|TRBV6-2/TRBV6-3
CAIRTGGGTEAFF
TGTGCCATCCGGACAGGAGGGGGCACTGAAGCTTTCTTT
>TRBJ2-6|TRBD1|few|TRBV5-6
CASSLPGTVASGANVLTF
TGTGCCAGCAGCTTGCCCGGGACAGTTGCCTCTGGGGCCAACGTCCTGACTTTC
>TRBJ2-1|TRBD2|few|TRBV7-2
CASSLGAAGGGSYNEQFF
TGTGCCAGCAGCTTAGGGGCTGCGGGGGGAGGCTCCTACAATGAGCAGTTCTTC
>TRBJ2-1|-|few|TRBV6-4
CASSALPGPNEQFF
TGTGCCAGCAGTGCCCTCCCGGGACCCAATGAGCAGTTCTTC
>TRBJ1-5|-|-|TRBV6-8
CASRPAGEWNQPQHF
TGTGCCAGCAGACCCGCAGGGGAGTGGAATCAGCCCCAGCATTTC
>TRBJ1-6|-|few|TRBV7-9
CASSLVAGQVSPLHF
TGTGCCAGCAGCTTAGTTGCCGGTCAAGTTTCACCCCTCCACTTT
>TRBJ2-1|-|-|TRBV20-1
CSARDITDNEQFF
TGCAGTGCTAGAGACATAACCGACAATGAGCAGTTCTTC
>TRBJ2-3|-|many|TRBV6-5
CASSYVEADTQYF
TGTGCCAGCAGTTACGTCGAAGCAGATACGCAGTATTTT